The source of this T cell receptor beta chain is a study of T cell changes during pregnancy in multiple sclerosis. Libraries were prepared by immunoSEQ multiplex PCR; TCRdb keeps only in-frame clonotypes and omits some of them. The sample gives around 70,000 clones, approximately 92% of which show up once; less than 2.5% is in the top ten. Germline V gene data show CDR1 as LGHNA and CDR2 as YSLEER. V was pared by 0 bases and J by 11 bases, with 16 bases between. The length of the CDR3 is 15 residues. The chain carries TRBV4-3 and TRBJ1-4; D ambiguous. The source is a female donor with multiple sclerosis, enrolled in a pregnancy study. The sequencing used peripheral blood, collected before pregnancy. The CDR3 DNA reads as TGCGCCAGCAGCCAAGATCGGAGGGTGGGTGAGAAACTGTTTTTT. Its translation is CASSQDRRVGEKLFF.